This T cell receptor (beta chain) was sequenced in a study of blood T cell repertoires in COVID-19 (dated by TCRdb to the early 2020s). Study-level background: Samples from collaborators originated in the United States, Italy and Spain and spanned both the acute and convalescent phases of COVID-19. Where available, HLA class I and class II types were obtained from metadata supplied by the sample provider rather than from assay-based typing. The sample metadata nearly always contained a de-identified subject ID, COVID-19 status, age in years and sex. The repertoires were made available in a free public database intended to serve as a resource for research on the immune response to SARS-CoV-2. Samples came from the ongoing ImmuneRACE study (first 160 participants) plus 1,254 subjects from 6 global collaborators. The material from the prospective study consisted of cDNA or gDNA derived from T cells, B-cell-depleted T cells, or PBMCs. Subjects who had been exposed to COVID-19, were actively infected with it, or had recovered from it provided the deeply sampled blood TCRbeta repertoires that made up the dataset. Broader findings and caveats from the paper: The amount of clinical and demographic metadata varied by source and participant and was provided uncurated.

The CDR1 and CDR2 encoded by the germline V gene are SNHLY and FYNNEI. The V end gives up 5 bases and the J end 2 bases, leaving 8 bases in the junction not matched to a gene. From cysteine to phenylalanine, the CDR3 is 17 amino acids long. The read is trimmed to its CDR3 DNA, 51 bases read in frame from base 1. The immunoSEQ Assay, a bias-controlled multiplex PCR, was used to amplify TCRbeta CDR3 regions from genomic DNA. In the authors' own workflow: Within the assay, amplification of reference gene primers was used to estimate how many nucleated cells each sample contained. To quantify the absolute abundance of each unique TCRbeta CDR3 rearrangement, sequence reads were collapsed and filtered. Productive Simpson clonality was computed per sample as the square root of Simpson's diversity index over productive rearrangements. TCRdb took this table from immuneACCESS and kept in-frame rearrangements with V and J called. Such tables lack part of the clones; where checked against another copy, unresolved V genes explain under half of the gap, and the rest is unexplained. That table gives V, J and clone size, and the DNA gave D and trimming. Present in this sample are about 40,000 clones, approximately 77% of which were seen just once. Less than 5% of the sample comes from the top ten.

Whole blood was collected in K2EDTA tubes by collaborating institutions according to the institutions' own protocols. For TCRbeta analysis, collaborator samples were shipped as frozen whole blood, as isolated PBMCs, or as DNA extracted from either sample type. Turning to this clone: No antigen is known for it. Base qualities are not at hand, and no much larger clone is one base apart.

The sample taken for sequencing was peripheral blood. The sequence came from a woman in her 70s with acute or convalescent COVID-19. Here the chain combines TRBV2 and TRBJ2-3, and 12 junction bases match TRBD2. This receptor carries the CDR3 CASSPTSGRPNTDTQYF. The nucleotides read TGTGCCAGCAGTCCAACTAGCGGGAGGCCGAACACAGATACGCAGTATTTT.